The 7 T cell receptor beta chains in this list originate from one sample, sequenced in a study of T cells in Graves' hyperthyroidism and ophthalmopathy. It was RNA transcripts that yielded the amplified TCR beta CDR3 regions. HTBI primers were used for first-round RT-PCR of the TCR CDR3. In TCRdb, the multiplex PCR reads were re-called with MiXCR into one record per CDR3 protein. In the table there are 750,000 to 900,000 distinct CDR3 sequences, roughly 37% of which are singletons. Source material: blood. These receptors were taken from a man aged 18 to 30 with Graves' hyperthyroidism.

A remark on this clonotype: A much larger clone differs by one base, so this may be a read error. The V gene is TRBV15, the J gene TRBJ2-7, with D tentatively TRBD1 or TRBD2 (5 bases each). CDR3 length: 13 residues. The V and J ends lost 5 bases and 4 bases respectively, with 12 bases between them. Looked up from germline, CDR1 is LNHNV and CDR2 is YYDKDF (reference sequence). The CDR3 DNA sequence: TGTGCCACCAGCCGGGACGGGGATTACGAGCAGTACTTC. It yields the protein CATSRDGDYEQYF.

Worth noting for this clonotype: The final CDR3 position lacks the conserved phenylalanine or tryptophan, pointing to a likely read error. The chain carries TRBV20-1 and TRBJ1-1; possible D gene TRBD1, 5 bases. Germline V gene data show CDR1 as DFQATT and CDR2 as SNEGSKA (reference sequence). The CDR3 totals 15 residues. V was trimmed by 1 base and J by 7 bases, leaving 19 bases between them. Here the CDR3 reads CSARVRPHGGGEAFL. CDR3 DNA sequence: TGCAGTGCTAGAGTCCGACCCCACGGGGGGGGTGAAGCTTTCCTT.

Concerning this clonotype itself: A much larger clone differs from this one at a single base, so this may be a read error. This chain links TRBV14 with TRBJ2-2, with D perhaps matching TRBD2 (5 bases). Germline CDR1 SGHDN, CDR2 FVKESK. The CDR3 covers 14 residues. CDR3 nucleotides: TGTGCCAGCAGCGTACCGGGGTGGACCGGGGATCTGTTTTTT. It translates to CASSVPGWTGDLFF.

The J gene is TRBJ2-7, the V gene TRBV29-1; the match to TRBD2 covers 10 bases. This CDR3 is built from 13 residues. The junction had 8 bases not matched to a gene; V was cut back by 3 bases and J by 9 bases. From germline, CDR1 is SQVTM and CDR2 ANQGSEA. Written as DNA, the CDR3 is TGCAGCGTTGAGGCTAGCGGGAGCAGTCGGCAGTACTTC. Translated, it gives CSVEASGSSRQYF.

CDR3 sequence reads: CSVARDITETQYF. The CDR3 DNA reads TGCAGCGTTGCAAGGGACATCACAGAGACCCAGTACTTC. The chain has TRBV29-1 and TRBJ2-5; D is possibly TRBD1 (6 bases). This CDR3 has 13 residues. V gave up 4 bases and J gave up 4 bases, with 13 bases separating them. Germline CDR1 reads SQVTM; CDR2 reads ANQGSEA.

In this sample, this clonotype turned up a few times. V gene TRBV10-3 combines with J gene TRBJ1-2; 7 nucleotides match TRBD1. The CDR3 has 13 amino acids. The germline gives CDR1 ENHRY, CDR2 SYGVKD. J was trimmed by 5 bases and V by 10 bases; bases with no gene match: 10. The CDR3 region has the DNA TGTGCCAGCAGCCACGGACAGGATTATGGCTACACCTTC. This encodes CASSHGQDYGYTF.

Many counts were recorded for this clonotype. The chain joins TRBV5-6 to TRBJ2-7; unclear D gene. Germline CDR1 and CDR2: SGHDT and YYEEEE. Trimming cost V 1 base and J 9 bases, with 11 bases left between them. The CDR3 runs 12 residues. CDR3 in amino acids: CASSLRGRWQYF. The DNA for the CDR3 is TGTGCCAGCAGCTTGCGAGGTAGATGGCAGTACTTC.